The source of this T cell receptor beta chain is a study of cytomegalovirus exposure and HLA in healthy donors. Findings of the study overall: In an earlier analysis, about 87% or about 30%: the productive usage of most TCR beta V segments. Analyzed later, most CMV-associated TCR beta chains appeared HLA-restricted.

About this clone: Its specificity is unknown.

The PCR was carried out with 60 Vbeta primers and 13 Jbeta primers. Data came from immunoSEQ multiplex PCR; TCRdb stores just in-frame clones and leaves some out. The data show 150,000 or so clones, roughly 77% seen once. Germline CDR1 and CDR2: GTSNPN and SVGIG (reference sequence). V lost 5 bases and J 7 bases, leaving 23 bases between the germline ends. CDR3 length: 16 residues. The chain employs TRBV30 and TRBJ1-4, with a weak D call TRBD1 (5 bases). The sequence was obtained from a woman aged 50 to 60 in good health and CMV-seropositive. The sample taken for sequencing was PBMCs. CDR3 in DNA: TGTGCCTGGCATAAGAATTGGGTGGGGGGGGGTGAAAAACTGTTTTTT. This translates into CAWHKNWVGGGEKLFF. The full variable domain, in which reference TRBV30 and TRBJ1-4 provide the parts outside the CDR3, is SQTIHQWPATLVQPVGSPLSLECTVEGTSNPNLYWYRQAAGRGLQLLFYSVGIGQISSEVPQNLSASRPQDRQFILSSKKLLLSDSGFYLCAWHKNWVGGGEKLFFGSGTQLSVL.